One and the same sample provided the 15 T cell receptor beta chains below, sequenced in a study of T cells in narcolepsy. Profiled with immunoSEQ multiplex PCR; TCRdb holds only in-frame clones, not every one. The profile shows some 34,000 clones, about 80% of them singletons. The sample comprised memory (CD45RA-) CD4+ T cells from blood. The receptors were sampled from a human donor in good health.

The V call is TRBV6-1, the J call TRBJ2-7; 8 nucleotides align to TRBD2. The V gene end was trimmed by 6 bases and the J gene end by 6 bases; junction bases not matched to a gene: 19. Germline V gene data show CDR1 as MNHNS and CDR2 as SASEGT. The CDR3 is 17 amino acids. The chain's CDR3 is CASSERGYREGLGEQYF. For the CDR3, the DNA is TGTGCCAGCAGCGAAAGGGGCTACCGGGAGGGCCTGGGCGAGCAGTACTTC.

The genes are TRBV6-1 and TRBJ2-5; no reliable D call. V was clipped by 2 bases and J by 2 bases, with 6 bases between them. Germline-derived CDR1 and CDR2 are MNHNS and SASEGT. This CDR3 is built from 13 residues. The CDR3 DNA reads as TGTGCCAGCAGTGAATTTGGTCAAGAGACCCAGTACTTC. This translates into CASSEFGQETQYF.

The chain recombines TRBV18 with TRBJ2-1; D is uncertain. V was clipped by 4 bases and J by 3 bases, with 10 bases between them. Per germline, CDR1 KGHSH and CDR2 LQKENI. This CDR3 spans 14 amino acids. The CDR3 here is CASSLQASYNEQFF. The CDR3, as DNA: TGTGCCAGCTCACTACAAGCGAGCTACAATGAGCAGTTCTTC.

In this sample, this clone turned up once. The V gene is TRBV27, the J gene TRBJ1-2; TRBD1 is a possible D gene (6 bases). Germline CDR1 MNHEY, CDR2 SMNVEV (reference sequence). With 5 bases removed from V and 7 bases from J, the gap between germline ends came to 17 bases. This CDR3 comprises 14 residues. The CDR3 DNA reads as TGTGCCAGCAGTAGCCGGGGGCCCCAAACTGGCTACACCTTC. Its translation is CASSSRGPQTGYTF.

This chain connects TRBV13 to TRBJ2-7; D is unclear. Germline assignment: CDR1 PRHDT and CDR2 FYEKMQ (reference sequence). Deletions cut 3 bases from V and 0 bases from J, with 6 bases between. The CDR3 runs 13 residues. CDR3 sequence: CASSFYSSYEQYF. CDR3 nucleotides: TGTGCCAGCAGCTTCTATAGCTCCTACGAGCAGTACTTC.

The chain links TRBV5-1 to TRBJ2-5; 8 bases are shared with TRBD2. Germline CDR1 SGHRS, CDR2 YFSETQ. The CDR3 sequence is 14 residues long. V shed 0 bases and J 5 bases; nucleotides not matched to a gene: 3. The CDR3 DNA reads TGCGCCAGCAGCTTGGCACTAGCGGTCGAGACCCAGTACTTC. Its translation is CASSLALAVETQYF.

The V call is TRBV19, the J call TRBJ2-5, with 11 nucleotides matching TRBD2. Germline loops: CDR1 LNHDA, CDR2 SQIVND (reference sequence). J gave up 4 bases and V 8 bases, and 3 bases lay outside the gene matches. This CDR3 region has 13 residues. Here the CDR3 DNA reads TGTGCCAGTGCTCTAGCGGGAGGAGAGACCCAGTACTTC. It is translated as CASALAGGETQYF. The complete variable domain, with remaining parts taken from reference TRBV19 and TRBJ2-5, reads DGGITQSPKYLFRKEGQNVTLSCEQNLNHDAMYWYRQDPGQGLRLIYYSQIVNDFQKGDIAEGYSVSREKKESFPLTVTSAQKNPTAFYLCASALAGGETQYFGPGTRLLVL.

This chain links TRBV6-1 with TRBJ2-1; 15 bases are shared with TRBD2. Trimming cost V 3 bases and J 6 bases; bases outside gene matches: 12. Germline V gene data show CDR1 as MNHNS and CDR2 as SASEGT. The CDR3 consists of 19 residues. This chain's CDR3 is CASSDPPGLAGGPSNEQFF. The CDR3 DNA follows: TGTGCCAGCAGTGACCCCCCGGGACTAGCGGGAGGACCCTCCAATGAGCAGTTCTTC.

The chain combines TRBV28 with TRBJ2-1; 10 bases agree with TRBD2. CDR1 is MDHEN, CDR2 SYDVKM, per germline. The CDR3 is 16 amino acids. V lost 5 bases, J lost 3 bases, and 7 bases stayed unmatched. The CDR3 coding sequence is TGTGCCAGCAGTCAATATAGCGGGGGGCGCTACAATGAGCAGTTCTTC. Protein: CASSQYSGGRYNEQFF.

This chain links TRBV19 with TRBJ2-7; 7 bases are a match to TRBD1. Losses at the gene ends were 6 bases for V and 3 bases for J; bases not matched to a gene: 5. The CDR3 totals 13 residues. CDR1 and CDR2 (germline): LNHDA, SQIVND (reference sequence). CDR3 loop: CASSDRANYEQYF. Written as DNA, the CDR3 is TGTGCCAGTAGCGACAGGGCCAACTACGAGCAGTACTTC.

The chain uses TRBV11-2 and TRBJ2-3; 10 nucleotides line up with TRBD2. V shed 5 bases and J 0 bases; nucleotides not matched to a gene: 2. Germline V lookup: CDR1 SGHAT, CDR2 FQNNGV. The CDR3 loop spans 15 amino acids. The CDR3 bases are TGTGCCAGCAGCGTTAGCGGGAGGAGCACAGATACGCAGTATTTT. Protein sequence: CASSVSGRSTDTQYF.

The V and J genes are TRBV5-5 and TRBJ1-1; D is unclear. This CDR3 is built from 15 residues. Germline CDR1 SGHKS, CDR2 YYEKEE (reference sequence). V shed 4 bases and J shed 7 bases, with 20 bases lying between them. The CDR3 DNA reads as TGTGCCAGCAGCGTAACCGCCAATGGATTGCTTGAAGCTTTCTTT. It codes for CASSVTANGLLEAFF.

The chain links TRBV25-1 to TRBJ1-3; D gene ambiguous. V was shortened by 4 bases and J by 4 bases, with 14 bases between the two germline ends. Germline CDR1 and CDR2: MGHDK and SYGVNS. The CDR3 totals 15 residues. The CDR3 sequence: CASSGRDTTGNTIYF. DNA for the CDR3: TGTGCCAGCAGTGGCCGGGATACTACGGGAAACACCATATATTTT.

V and J are TRBV12-1 and TRBJ2-3; the table's D call TRBD2 went unverified against the DNA. TRBV12-1 is a pseudogene. CDR3 size: 14 residues. This CDR3 is CASILAGDTDTQYF. CDR3 nucleotides: TGTGCCAGCATTCTAGCGGGAGACACAGATACGCAGTATTTT.

This clone was seen a single time. V usage is TRBV29-1 and J usage is TRBJ2-1, with a possible D match to TRBD1 (5 bases). The germline V gene has CDR1 SQVTM and CDR2 ANQGSEA. This CDR3 is built from 13 residues. Deletions cut 6 bases from V and 8 bases from J, with 17 bases between. CDR3 nucleotides: TGCAGCGTCCGGAAGTGGGGCGTCGATGAGCAGTTCTTC. Translating it yields CSVRKWGVDEQFF.